This T cell receptor (beta chain) was documented in a study of blood T cell repertoires in COVID-19. Per the study methods: Amplification from reference gene primers served as the basis for estimated nucleated cell counts. Measured with immunoSEQ multiplex PCR; TCRdb has only the in-frame clones, and not every one. The V and J calls and clone size were taken over from that table, and D and trimming were inferred from the DNA. This table has hundreds of thousands of clones, 86% appearing once. This clone was seen repeatedly, ten times or more. Looked up from germline, CDR1 is MNHEY and CDR2 is SVGEGT. V shed 5 bases, J shed 3 bases, and the junction held 6 bases outside the gene matches. CDR3 length: 15 amino acids. Participants' own reports of clinical history determined their cohort assignment.

V and J are TRBV6-2 or TRBV6-3 and TRBJ2-7, with 11 bases lining up with TRBD2. This TCR came from a woman aged 45-65 years who had recovered from COVID-19. Sequencing was performed on PBMCs or T cells enriched from blood (not recorded which). The CDR3 region has the DNA TGTGCCAGCAGTCCCGATGGGACTAGCGGCTACGAGCAGTACTTC. Encoded protein: CASSPDGTSGYEQYF.